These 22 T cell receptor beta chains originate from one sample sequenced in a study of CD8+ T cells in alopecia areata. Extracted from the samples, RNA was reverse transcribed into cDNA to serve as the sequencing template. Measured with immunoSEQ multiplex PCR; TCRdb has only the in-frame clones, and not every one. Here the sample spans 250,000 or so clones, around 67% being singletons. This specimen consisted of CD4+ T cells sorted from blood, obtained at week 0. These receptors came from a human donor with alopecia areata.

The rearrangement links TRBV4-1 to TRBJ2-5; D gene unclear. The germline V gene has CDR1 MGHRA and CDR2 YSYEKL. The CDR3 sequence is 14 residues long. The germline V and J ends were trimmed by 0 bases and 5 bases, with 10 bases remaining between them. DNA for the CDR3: TGCGCCAGCAGCCAAGAAGGCGAGTCGGAGACCCAGTACTTC. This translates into CASSQEGESETQYF.

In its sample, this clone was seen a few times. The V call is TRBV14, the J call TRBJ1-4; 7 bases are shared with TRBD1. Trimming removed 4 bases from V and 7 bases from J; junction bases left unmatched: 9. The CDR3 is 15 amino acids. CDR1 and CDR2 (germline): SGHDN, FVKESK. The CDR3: CASSPYRGGREKLFF. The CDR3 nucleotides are TGTGCCAGCAGCCCGTACAGGGGAGGACGTGAAAAACTGTTTTTT.

Here the CDR3 reads CASSQEQSEQYF. In DNA, the CDR3 is TGTGCCAGCAGCCAAGAACAGAGCGAGCAGTACTTC. V and J are TRBV4-2 and TRBJ2-7; no reliable D call. The ends were cut back, 0 bases at V and 6 bases at J, with 6 bases in the middle. CDR3 size: 12 residues. Germline assignment: CDR1 LGHNA and CDR2 YNFKEQ.

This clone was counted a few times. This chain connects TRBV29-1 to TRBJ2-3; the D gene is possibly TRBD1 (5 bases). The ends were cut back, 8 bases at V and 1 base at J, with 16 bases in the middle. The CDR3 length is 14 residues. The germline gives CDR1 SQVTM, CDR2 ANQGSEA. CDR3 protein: CSIRLGHRTDTQYF. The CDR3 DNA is TGCAGCATCCGTCTTGGACACCGCACAGATACGCAGTATTTT.

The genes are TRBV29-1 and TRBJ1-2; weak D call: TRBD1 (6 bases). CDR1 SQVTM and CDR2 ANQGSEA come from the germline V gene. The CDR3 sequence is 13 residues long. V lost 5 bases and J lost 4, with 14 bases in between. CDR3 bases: TGCAGCGTTCCCCTCGGACAGCGCTATGGCTACACCTTC. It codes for CSVPLGQRYGYTF.

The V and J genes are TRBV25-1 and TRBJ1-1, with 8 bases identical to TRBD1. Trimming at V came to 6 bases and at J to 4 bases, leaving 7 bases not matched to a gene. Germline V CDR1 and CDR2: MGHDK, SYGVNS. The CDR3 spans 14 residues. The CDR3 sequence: CASSGNGQGTEAFF. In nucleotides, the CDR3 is TGTGCCAGCAGCGGTAACGGACAGGGCACTGAAGCTTTCTTT. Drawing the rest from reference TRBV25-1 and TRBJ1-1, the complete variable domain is EADIYQTPRYLVIGTGKKITLECSQTMGHDKMYWYQQDPGMELHLIHYSYGVNSTEKGDLSSESTVSRIRTEHFPLTLESARPSHTSQYLCASSGNGQGTEAFFGQGTRLTVV.

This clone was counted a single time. This CDR3 is CASGSHRDRVVNEQFF. The CDR3, as DNA: TGCGCCAGCGGCTCTCACCGGGACAGGGTTGTTAATGAGCAGTTCTTC. The chain couples TRBV5-1 to TRBJ2-1, with 9 nucleotides matching TRBD1. This CDR3 region has 16 residues. Germline V gives CDR1 SGHRS, CDR2 YFSETQ. V lost 7 bases to trimming and J lost 7 bases; unmatched junction nucleotides: 15.

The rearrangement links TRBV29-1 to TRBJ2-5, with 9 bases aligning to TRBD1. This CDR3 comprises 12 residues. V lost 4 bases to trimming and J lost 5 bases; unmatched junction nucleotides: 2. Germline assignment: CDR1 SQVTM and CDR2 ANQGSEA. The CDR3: CSVGTGVETQYF. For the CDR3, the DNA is TGCAGCGTTGGGACAGGGGTGGAGACCCAGTACTTC.

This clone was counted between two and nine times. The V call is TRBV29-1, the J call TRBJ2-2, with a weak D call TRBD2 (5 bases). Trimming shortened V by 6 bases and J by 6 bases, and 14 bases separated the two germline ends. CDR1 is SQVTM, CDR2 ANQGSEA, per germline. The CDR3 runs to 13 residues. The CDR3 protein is CSVRVLGAGELFF. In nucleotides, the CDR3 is TGCAGCGTGAGGGTTTTAGGCGCCGGGGAGCTGTTTTTT.

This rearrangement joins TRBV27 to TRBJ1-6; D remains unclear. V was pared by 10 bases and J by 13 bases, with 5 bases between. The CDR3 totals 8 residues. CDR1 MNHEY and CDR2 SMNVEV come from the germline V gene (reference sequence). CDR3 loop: CATDPLHF. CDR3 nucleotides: TGTGCCACCGACCCCCTCCACTTT.

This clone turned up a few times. For the CDR3, the DNA is TGCGCCAGCAGCTTTTTGGGGAATAGCAATCAGCCCCAGCATTTT. This gives the protein CASSFLGNSNQPQHF. This chain uses TRBV5-1 with TRBJ1-5; D is undetermined. Per germline, CDR1 SGHRS and CDR2 YFSETQ. The CDR3 contains 15 residues. Trimming took off 2 bases at V and 0 bases at J, with 9 bases between the two ends.

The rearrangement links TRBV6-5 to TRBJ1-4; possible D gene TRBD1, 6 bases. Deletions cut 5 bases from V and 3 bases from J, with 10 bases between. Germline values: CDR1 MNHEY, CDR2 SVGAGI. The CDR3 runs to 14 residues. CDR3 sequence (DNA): TGTGCCAGCAGTACAGGGTGGTCTAATGAAAAACTGTTTTTT. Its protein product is CASSTGWSNEKLFF.

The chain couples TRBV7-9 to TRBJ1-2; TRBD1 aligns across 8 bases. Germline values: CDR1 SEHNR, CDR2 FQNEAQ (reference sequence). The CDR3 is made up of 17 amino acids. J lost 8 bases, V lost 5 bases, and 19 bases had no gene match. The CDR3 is CASSPNLSSGGLGGYTF. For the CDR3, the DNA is TGTGCCAGCAGCCCCAACCTTTCGTCAGGGGGCTTGGGAGGCTACACCTTC.

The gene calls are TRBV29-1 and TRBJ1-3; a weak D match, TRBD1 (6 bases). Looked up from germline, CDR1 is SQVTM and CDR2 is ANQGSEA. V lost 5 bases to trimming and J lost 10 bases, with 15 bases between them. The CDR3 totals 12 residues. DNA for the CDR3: TGCAGCGTTACTACAGGGCTGGGGACCATATATTTT. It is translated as CSVTTGLGTIYF.

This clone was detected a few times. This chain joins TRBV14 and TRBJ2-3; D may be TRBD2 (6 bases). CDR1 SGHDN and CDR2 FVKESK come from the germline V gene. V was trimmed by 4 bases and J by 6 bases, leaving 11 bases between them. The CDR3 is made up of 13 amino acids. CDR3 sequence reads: CASSRLGSDTQYF. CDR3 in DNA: TGTGCCAGCAGCCGACTAGGTTCGGATACGCAGTATTTT. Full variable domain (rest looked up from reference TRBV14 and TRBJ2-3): EAGVTQFPSHSVIEKGQTVTLRCDPISGHDNLYWYRRVMGKEIKFLLHFVKESKQDESGMPNNRFLAERTGGTYSTLKVQPAELEDSGVYFCASSRLGSDTQYFGPGTRLTVL.

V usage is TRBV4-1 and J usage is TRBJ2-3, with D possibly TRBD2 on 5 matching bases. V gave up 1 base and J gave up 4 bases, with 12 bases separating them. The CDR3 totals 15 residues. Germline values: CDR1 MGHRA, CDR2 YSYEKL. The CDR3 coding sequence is TGCGCCAGCAGCCAAGCTAGCCGCTTGGCAGATACGCAGTATTTT. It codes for CASSQASRLADTQYF.

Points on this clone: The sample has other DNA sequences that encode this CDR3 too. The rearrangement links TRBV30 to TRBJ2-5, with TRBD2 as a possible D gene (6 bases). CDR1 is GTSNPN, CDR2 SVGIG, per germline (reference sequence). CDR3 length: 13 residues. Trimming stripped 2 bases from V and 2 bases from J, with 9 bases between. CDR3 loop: CAWSLGGQETQYF. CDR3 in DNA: TGTGCCTGGAGTCTTGGGGGGCAAGAGACCCAGTACTTC. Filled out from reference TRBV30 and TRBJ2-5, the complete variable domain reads SQTIHQWPATLVQPVGSPLSLECTVEGTSNPNLYWYRQAAGRGLQLLFYSVGIGQISSEVPQNLSASRPQDRQFILSSKKLLLSDSGFYLCAWSLGGQETQYFGPGTRLLVL.

The CDR3 here is CSFAGATGALTDTQYF. The CDR3 bases are TGCAGCTTTGCGGGGGCGACAGGGGCCCTCACAGATACGCAGTATTTT. This rearrangement joins TRBV29-1 to TRBJ2-3; a possible D gene is TRBD1 (8 bases). With 8 bases removed from V and 2 bases from J, the gap between germline ends came to 23 bases. Germline assignment: CDR1 SQVTM and CDR2 ANQGSEA. The CDR3 length is 16 residues.

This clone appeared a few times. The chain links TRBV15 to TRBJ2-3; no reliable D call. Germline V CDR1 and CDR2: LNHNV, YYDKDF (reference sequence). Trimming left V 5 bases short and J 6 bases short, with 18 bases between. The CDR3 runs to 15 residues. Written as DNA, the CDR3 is TGTGCCACCAGCCTAGGAGCCGTCGCAGCGGATACGCAGTATTTT. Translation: CATSLGAVAADTQYF.

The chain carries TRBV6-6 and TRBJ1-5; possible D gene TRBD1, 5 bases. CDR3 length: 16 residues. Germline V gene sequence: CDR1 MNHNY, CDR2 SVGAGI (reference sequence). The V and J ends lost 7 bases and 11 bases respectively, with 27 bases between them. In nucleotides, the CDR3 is TGTGCCAGCACCCACCGGGAAGGGGTTCGGTTAGAGACCCAGCATTTT. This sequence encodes CASTHREGVRLETQHF.

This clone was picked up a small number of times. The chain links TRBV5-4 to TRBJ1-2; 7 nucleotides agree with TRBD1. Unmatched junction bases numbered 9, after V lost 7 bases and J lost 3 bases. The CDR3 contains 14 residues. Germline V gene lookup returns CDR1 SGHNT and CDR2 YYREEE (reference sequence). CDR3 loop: CASGKGAQDYGYTF. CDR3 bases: TGTGCCAGCGGGAAGGGGGCGCAAGACTATGGCTACACCTTC.

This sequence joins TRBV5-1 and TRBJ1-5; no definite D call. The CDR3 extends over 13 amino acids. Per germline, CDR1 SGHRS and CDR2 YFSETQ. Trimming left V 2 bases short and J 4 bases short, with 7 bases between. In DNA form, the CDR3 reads TGCGCCAGCAGCTTATCGGAAAATCAGCCCCAGCATTTT. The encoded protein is CASSLSENQPQHF.